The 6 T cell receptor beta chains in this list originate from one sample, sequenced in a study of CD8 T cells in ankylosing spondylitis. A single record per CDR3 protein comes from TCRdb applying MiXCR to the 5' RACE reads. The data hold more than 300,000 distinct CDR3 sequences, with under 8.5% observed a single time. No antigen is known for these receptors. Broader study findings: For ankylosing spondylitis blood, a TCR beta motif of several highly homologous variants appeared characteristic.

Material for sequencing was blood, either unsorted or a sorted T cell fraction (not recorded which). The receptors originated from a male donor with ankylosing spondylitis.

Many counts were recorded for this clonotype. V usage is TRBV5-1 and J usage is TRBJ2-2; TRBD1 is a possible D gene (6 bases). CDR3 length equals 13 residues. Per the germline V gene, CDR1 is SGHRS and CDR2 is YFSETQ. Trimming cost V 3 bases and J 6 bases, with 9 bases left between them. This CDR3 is CASSWGRPGELFF. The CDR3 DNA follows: TGCGCCAGCAGCTGGGGGCGCCCCGGGGAGCTGTTTTTT. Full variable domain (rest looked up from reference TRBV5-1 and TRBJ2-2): KAGVTQTPRYLIKTRGQQVTLSCSPISGHRSVSWYQQTPGQGLQFLFEYFSETQRNKGNFPGRFSGRQFSNSRSEMNVSTLELGDSALYLCASSWGRPGELFFGEGSRLTVL.

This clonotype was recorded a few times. The CDR3 DNA reads as TGTGCCAGTAGACCCTACCGGGACACTACTAGCAATCAGCCCCAGCATTTT. Protein product: CASRPYRDTTSNQPQHF. The chain joins TRBV19 to TRBJ1-5; a weak D match, TRBD1 (6 bases). This CDR3 comprises 17 residues. The V end was cut by 6 bases, the J end by 0 bases, with 18 bases between. Germline V lookup: CDR1 LNHDA, CDR2 SQIVND (reference sequence).

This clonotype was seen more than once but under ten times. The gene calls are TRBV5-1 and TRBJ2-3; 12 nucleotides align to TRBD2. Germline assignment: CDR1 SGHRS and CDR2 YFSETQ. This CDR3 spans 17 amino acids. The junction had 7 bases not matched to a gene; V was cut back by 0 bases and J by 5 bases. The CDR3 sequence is CASSLASSGRARDTQYF. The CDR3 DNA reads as TGCGCCAGCAGCTTGGCATCTAGCGGGAGGGCCAGAGATACGCAGTATTTT.

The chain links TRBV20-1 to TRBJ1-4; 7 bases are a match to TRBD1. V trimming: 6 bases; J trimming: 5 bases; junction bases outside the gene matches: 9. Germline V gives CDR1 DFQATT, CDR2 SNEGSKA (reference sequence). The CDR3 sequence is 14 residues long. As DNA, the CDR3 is TGCAGTGCCATCCCTGGACAGGCAAATGAAAAACTGTTTTTT. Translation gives CSAIPGQANEKLFF.

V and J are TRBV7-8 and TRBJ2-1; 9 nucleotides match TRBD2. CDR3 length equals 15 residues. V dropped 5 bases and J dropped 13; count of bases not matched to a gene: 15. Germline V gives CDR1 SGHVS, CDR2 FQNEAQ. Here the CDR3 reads CASSPWSGRPDAQFF. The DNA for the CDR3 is TGTGCCAGCAGCCCTTGGAGCGGGAGGCCCGATGCCCAGTTCTTC. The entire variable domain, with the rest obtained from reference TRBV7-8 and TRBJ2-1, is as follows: GAGVSQSPRYKVAKRGQDVALRCDPISGHVSLFWYQQALGQGPEFLTYFQNEAQLDKSGLPSDRFFAERPEGSVSTLKIQRTQQEDSAVYLCASSPWSGRPDAQFFGPGTRLTVL.

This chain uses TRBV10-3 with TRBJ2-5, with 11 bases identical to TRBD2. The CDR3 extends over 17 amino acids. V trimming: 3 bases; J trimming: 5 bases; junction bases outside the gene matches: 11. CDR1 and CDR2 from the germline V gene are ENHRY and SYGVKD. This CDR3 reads CAISEGTSGRGLETQYF. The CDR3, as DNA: TGTGCCATCAGTGAAGGAACTAGCGGGAGAGGCTTGGAGACCCAGTACTTC.